Described below is a single T cell receptor beta chain sequence and its context. One end of the junction fails to match germline, which may point to a read error. CDR1 and CDR2 (germline): LGHNA, YNFKEQ. The CDR3 is 13 residues long. One entry per CDR3 protein results from TCRdb running MiXCR on the 5' RACE reads. The data hold more than 40,000 distinct CDR3 sequences, with around 30% observed a single time. Sample: memory CD4+ T cells sorted from a lymph node. The subset denotes: memory CD4+ T cells, CD4+CD45RO+CD25-. The chain combines TRBV4-2 with TRBJ2-3; D is unresolved. The clonotype comes from a female donor with breast cancer. The chain's CDR3 is CVSSQLSTDTQYF. CDR3 nucleotides: TGTGTCAGCAGCCAACTGTCTACAGATACGCAGTATTTT.